A selection of T cell receptor beta chains follows, all from one sample in a study of tumor and adjacent non-tumor tissue in lung cancer. TCRdb re-analysed the multiplex PCR reads in MiXCR, keeping a single row per CDR3 protein. The sample records roughly 75,000 distinct CDR3 sequences, approximately 80% being singletons. Material for sequencing was distant non-tumor lung tissue. All receptors derive from a man aged 55 to 70 with non-small cell lung cancer. Both conserved end residues are part of each CDR3. The D gene is left open where the match is weak. Expanded clones are given a class, and other clones once, few, many or no size at all.

>TRBV10-1|TRBJ1-1|TRBD1|many
CASSHQGAGTEAFF
TGCGCCAGCAGTCACCAGGGGGCCGGCACTGAAGCTTTCTTT
>TRBV4-3|TRBJ1-2|TRBD1|-
CASSQEQGNHDYAF
TGCGCCAGCAGCCAAGAACAGGGGAACCATGACTACGCCTTC
>TRBV5-4|TRBJ2-2|-|-
CASDLPAGASNTGELFF
TGTGCCAGCGACCTCCCTGCGGGGGCATCGAACACCGGGGAACTGTTTTTT
>TRBV10-2|TRBJ2-3|-|-
CTNSYPGKDTDTQYF
TGCACCAACAGTTATCCCGGGAAGGACACAGATACGCAGTATTTT
>TRBV20-1|TRBJ1-5|-|-
CSAKSARVDQPQHF
TGTAGTGCTAAGTCTGCAAGGGTTGATCAGCCCCAGCATTTT
>TRBV4-2|TRBJ2-7|-|-
CASNQDASRYEQYF
TGTGCCAGCAACCAAGACGCCTCACGTTACGAGCAGTACTTC
>TRBV5-1|TRBJ2-7|TRBD1|-
CAISFLGQGGFGEQYF
TGCGCCATCAGCTTCCTTGGACAGGGGGGATTCGGAGAGCAGTACTTC
>TRBV4-2|TRBJ2-5|-|-
CASSQDLVGQETQYF
TGTGCCAGCAGCCAAGATCTGGTGGGCCAGGAGACCCAGTACTTC
>TRBV7-9|TRBJ2-5|-|-
CASSTLEETQYF
TGTGCCAGCAGCACCCTAGAAGAGACCCAGTACTTC
>TRBV11-2|TRBJ2-3|-|-
CASSPIGTRGSSLRGGTQYF
TGTGCCAGCAGCCCGATCGGAACTAGGGGGAGTTCCCTAAGAGGAGGTACGCAGTATTTT
>TRBV11-2|TRBJ1-1|-|few
CASSLLGRGTEAYF
TGTGCAAGCAGCTTACTCGGGAGGGGCACTGAAGCTTACTTT
>TRBV11-3|TRBJ1-1|-|-
CASSLQNSNTEVFF
TGTGCCAGCAGCTTACAGAACTCGAATACTGAAGTTTTCTTT
>TRBV11-2|TRBJ2-1|-|-
CASGLGSSGGQFF
TGTGCCAGCGGCCTCGGGAGTTCGGGTGGGCAGTTCTTC
>TRBV5-4|TRBJ2-7|-|-
CVSSLYSYEQYF
TGTGTCAGCAGCTTGTACAGCTACGAGCAGTACTTT
>TRBV6-1|TRBJ2-5|TRBD2|-
CASSEQISGGKTQYF
TGTGCCAGCAGTGAACAAATTAGCGGGGGTAAGACTCAGTACTTC
>TRBV6-5|TRBJ2-5|TRBD2|-
CVSSYAWSSGRRVQETQYF
TGTGTCAGCAGTTACGCTTGGAGTAGCGGGAGGAGGGTTCAAGAGACCCAGTACTTC
>TRBV6-1|TRBJ2-7|-|-
CASTVRGETYEQYF
TGTGCCAGCACCGTTAGGGGCGAGACCTACGAGCAGTACTTC
>TRBV12-1|TRBJ2-1|-|-
CASSLVAGVADEQFF
TGTGCCAGCAGTCTTGTGGCGGGAGTTGCTGATGAGCAGTTCTTC
>TRBV11-1|TRBJ2-4|TRBD2|-
CASSQTSGRTKNIRYF
TGTGCCAGCAGCCAGACTAGCGGGAGGACAAAAAACATTCGGTACTTC
>TRBV29-1|TRBJ2-7|-|-
CSVGGWGTPSAEQYF
TGCAGCGTTGGAGGGTGGGGCACACCCTCGGCCGAGCAGTACTTC
>TRBV4-2|TRBJ2-7|TRBD2|-
CARSQDRHPTSGWTYEQYF
TGTGCCAGGAGCCAAGACCGGCACCCCACTAGCGGGTGGACCTACGAACAGTACTTC
>TRBV5-6|TRBJ1-1|-|-
CVSSRMDITNTEAFF
TGTGTCAGCAGCCGGATGGACATAACGAACACTGAAGCTTTCTTT
>TRBV6-1|TRBJ2-5|TRBD2|-
CASSEQTSGGNTQYF
TGTGCCAGCAGTGAACAAACCAGCGGGGGTAATACCCAGTACTTC
>TRBV6-5|TRBJ1-5|-|once
CASSYLQGSIQPHYF
TGTGCTAGCAGTTACCTACAGGGAAGCATTCAGCCCCATTATTTT
>TRBV4-1|TRBJ1-2|-|-
CTSSPDSTSFDYTF
TGTACCAGCAGCCCGGACAGCACCTCTTTCGACTACACCTTC
>TRBV11-2|TRBJ1-2|-|medium-sized
CASSLEAGIGGYTF
TGTGCCAGCAGCTTAGAAGCAGGGATCGGAGGCTACACCTTC
>TRBV6-5|TRBJ2-6|TRBD2|-
CANSLAGVSSGANVLTF
TGTGCCAACAGCCTAGCGGGAGTCAGTTCTGGGGCCAACGTCCTGACTTTC
>TRBV6-2/TRBV6-3|TRBJ2-3|TRBD2|-
CASSQGLAVGTDTQYF
TGTGCCAGCAGTCAAGGACTAGCGGTAGGTACAGATACGCAATATTTT
>TRBV4-2|TRBJ2-6|-|-
CASSQDTNSGANVLTF
TGTGCCAGCAGCCAAGATACAAACTCTGGGGCCAACGTCCTGACTTTC
>TRBV6-1|TRBJ2-1|TRBD2|many
CASSALAGALNEQFF
TGTGCCAGCAGTGCTCTAGCGGGAGCCCTCAATGAGCAGTTCTTC
>TRBV6-5|TRBJ2-5|-|-
CASSYLWGGLGETQYF
TGTGCCAGCAGCTACCTGTGGGGGGGGCTGGGGGAGACCCAGTACTTC
>TRBV12-1|TRBJ2-1|-|-
CASSCVAGVVDEQFF
TGTGCCAGCAGCTGTGTGGCGGGAGTTGTTGATGAGCAGTTCTTC
>TRBV4-2|TRBJ1-1|-|-
CASSQVGQFENTEALF
TGTGCCAGCAGCCAAGTCGGACAGTTTGAGAATACTGAGGCTCTCTTT
>TRBV5-1|TRBJ2-2|-|-
CASSENSGTSKTGELLF
TGCGCCAGCAGCGAAAACTCCGGGACATCGAAGACCGGGGAGCTGTTATTT
>TRBV4-1|TRBJ2-2|TRBD2|-
CVSSQGLVPGELFF
TGCGTCAGCAGCCAGGGACTAGTTCCCGGGGAGCTGTTTTTT
>TRBV6-5|TRBJ2-1|-|-
CASSYSYRASSYNDQFF
TGTGCTAGCAGTTACTCGTACAGGGCGAGCTCCTACAATGATCAGTTCTTC
>TRBV7-8|TRBJ2-2|TRBD1|-
CASSSGQSPGEQFF
TGTGCCAGCAGCTCGGGACAGAGCCCCGGGGAGCAGTTTTTT
>TRBV11-2|TRBJ2-3|-|-
CASSLDRGIGDTQYF
TGTGCCAGTAGCTTAGACCGGGGTATAGGAGATACGCAGTATTTT
>TRBV11-2|TRBJ2-5|-|-
CANSSGQFQETHYF
TGTGCCAACAGCTCTGGACAGTTCCAAGAGACCCATTACTTC
>TRBV6-5|TRBJ1-2|TRBD1|-
CASRRQGSVYGYTF
TGTGCCAGCAGACGACAGGGTAGTGTCTATGGCTACACCTTC
>TRBV11-3|TRBJ2-1|-|few
CASSLAAPPSEQFF
TGTGCCAGCAGCTTAGCTGCACCCCCTAGCGAACAGTTCTTC
>TRBV5-6|TRBJ1-1|-|-
CVNSLLQGSEAFF
TGTGTCAATAGCTTGCTTCAGGGCAGTGAAGCTTTCTTT
>TRBV6-6|TRBJ2-3|TRBD2|-
CASSYGLAVGTDTRYF
TGTGCCAGCAGTTATGGACTAGCGGTGGGTACAGATACGCGGTATTTT
>TRBV29-1|TRBJ2-4|TRBD1|-
CSVEHPEWDRGAKNIQYF
TGCAGCGTTGAACACCCGGAGTGGGACAGGGGGGCCAAGAACATTCAGTACTTC
>TRBV11-3|TRBJ2-5|TRBD1|-
CASSLFDRGKETQYF
TGCGCCAGCAGCCTCTTCGACAGGGGGAAAGAGACCCAGTACTTT
>TRBV10-2|TRBJ2-1|-|-
CASCVTGQDEQFF
TGCGCCAGCTGCGTGACTGGCCAGGATGAGCAGTTCTTC
>TRBV20-1|TRBJ2-7|TRBD2|-
CSAGLAGDPYEQYF
TGCAGTGCCGGCCTGGCGGGAGACCCTTACGAGCAGTACTTC
>TRBV7-8|TRBJ2-1|TRBD2|-
CASSFHDNGRSYNEQFF
TGTGCCAGCAGCTTCCATGATAACGGGAGGAGCTACAATGAGCAGTTCTTC
>TRBV4-3|TRBJ2-3|-|-
CASSQDRAGTTDTEYF
TGCGCCAGCAGCCAAGATAGAGCGGGCACCACGGATACGGAATATTTT
>TRBV4-1|TRBJ2-1|-|-
CASSQVDMIFYNEQLF
TGTGCCAGCAGCCAAGTCGACATGATCTTCTACAATGAGCAGTTATTC
>TRBV11-3|TRBJ1-1|-|-
CTSSSHGGQTEAFF
TGTACCAGCAGCTCGCACGGAGGGCAGACTGAGGCTTTCTTT
>TRBV6-5|TRBJ2-1|-|-
CAISPLHTNPNNEQFF
TGTGCCATCAGCCCATTACACACAAATCCTAACAATGAGCAGTTCTTC
>TRBV5-4|TRBJ2-1|TRBD2|many
CASSRPVTGTSGGANEQFF
TGTGCCAGCAGTCGACCCGTGACCGGGACTAGCGGGGGGGCCAATGAGCAGTTCTTC
>TRBV5-4|TRBJ2-2|-|-
CANSLDGQRQTNTGELFF
TGTGCCAACAGTTTGGATGGTCAGCGGCAAACGAACACAGGGGAGCTGTTTTTT
>TRBV20-1|TRBJ2-4|-|many
CSAQDGLAKNIQYF
TGCAGTGCTCAGGACGGCTTAGCCAAAAACATTCAGTACTTC